The 11 T cell receptor beta chains presented below share a single source sample, sequenced in a study of early T cells in non-severe SARS-CoV-2 infection listed by TCRdb under 2021. The protocol used for the library was 5' RACE. TCRdb names NextSeq 500 as the instrument used. The raw public data were reprocessed by TCRdb itself: fastp quality trimming at Q25, MiXCR clonotype calling, in-frame beta chains only. Rows merge per CDR3 protein into single entries with the most common DNA and genes. A total of some 55,000 distinct CDR3 sequences appear in this sample, roughly 12% of them only once. The biggest ten clones account for about 2.7% of the sample. The sample in question was whole blood, obtained at baseline. Source of these receptors: an adult who was a healthcare worker with PCR-confirmed SARS-CoV-2 infection or an uninfected control (not recorded which).

This clonotype has ten or more counts. The rearrangement joins TRBV20-1 to TRBJ2-7, with no clear D. V lost 0 bases, J lost 6 bases, and 18 bases lay in between. The germline gives CDR1 DFQATT, CDR2 SNEGSKA (reference sequence). The CDR3 contains 15 residues. The CDR3, as DNA: TGCAGTGCTAGAGATCTTGAGACCGAGACCTCCGAGCAGTACTTC. It specifies CSARDLETETSEQYF.

This clonotype came up many times. The V gene is TRBV18, the J gene TRBJ1-1; D uncertain. V lost 3 bases and J 1 base, leaving 9 bases between the germline ends. The CDR3 runs to 14 residues. Germline lookup yields CDR1 KGHSH and CDR2 LQKENI. The DNA of the CDR3 is TGTGCCAGCTCACCCATTTCATCGAACACTGAAGCTTTCTTT. Translating gives CASSPISSNTEAFF.

This clonotype was seen at least ten times. V gene TRBV20-1 combines with J gene TRBJ2-7; tentatively, D is TRBD2 (5 bases). The CDR3 runs 11 residues. V lost 3 bases to trimming and J lost 3 bases, with 6 bases between them. Germline-derived CDR1 and CDR2 are DFQATT and SNEGSKA (reference sequence). The CDR3 sequence is CSASEGYEQYF. The CDR3 coding sequence is TGCAGTGCTAGTGAGGGCTACGAGCAGTACTTC.

The sample holds many counts of this clonotype. The rearrangement links TRBV12-3 or TRBV12-4 to TRBJ1-1, with D unresolved. This CDR3 is built from 11 residues. The V end was cut by 2 bases, the J end by 8 bases, with 6 bases between. CDR3 sequence: CASSLMAEAFF. CDR3 DNA: TGTGCCAGCAGTTTAATGGCAGAAGCTTTCTTT.

The gene calls are TRBV19 and TRBJ2-6; a possible D gene is TRBD1 (5 bases). With 6 bases removed from V and 0 bases from J, the gap between germline ends came to 12 bases. Germline assignment: CDR1 LNHDA and CDR2 SQIVND (reference sequence). The CDR3 length is 16 residues. CDR3 coding DNA: TGTGCCAGTAGGATACTTGACAGCTCTGGGGCCAACGTCCTGACTTTC. Its protein is CASRILDSSGANVLTF.

J is TRBJ2-7 and V is TRBV9; 9 bases agree with TRBD1. This CDR3 is built from 16 residues. Germline assignment: CDR1 SGDLS and CDR2 YYNGEE. V lost 4 bases and J lost 1; bases outside the gene matches: 9. CDR3 sequence: CASSPRSGTGSYEQYF. In DNA, the CDR3 is TGTGCCAGCAGCCCCCGATCCGGGACAGGGTCCTACGAGCAGTACTTC.

This clonotype was detected a few times. DNA of the CDR3: TGTGCCAGCAGCCAGTCATCGGGACTCCTCGAGCAGTACTTC. Its translation is CASSQSSGLLEQYF. The genes are TRBV6-2 or TRBV6-3 and TRBJ2-7; possible D gene TRBD2, 6 bases. The CDR3 spans 14 residues. The V gene lost 6 bases and the J gene lost 6 bases, with 18 bases spanning the gap. From germline, CDR1 is MNHEY and CDR2 SVGEGT.

The rearrangement joins TRBV18 to TRBJ1-2; D is perhaps TRBD1 (5 bases). Germline-derived CDR1 and CDR2 are KGHSH and LQKENI. The ends were cut back, 3 bases at V and 4 bases at J, with 9 bases in the middle. There are 13 residues in the CDR3. The CDR3 DNA reads TGTGCCAGCTCACCTAGGGGTCTCTATGGCTACACCTTC. Amino acid sequence: CASSPRGLYGYTF.

The gene calls are TRBV6-2 or TRBV6-3 and TRBJ1-1; 8 nucleotides align to TRBD1. In germline, CDR1 is MNHEY, CDR2 SVGEGT. The CDR3 totals 15 residues. V was pared by 2 bases and J by 1 base, with 3 bases of the junction left unmatched. CDR3 residues: CASSYSGTGNTEAFF. The CDR3 nucleotides read TGTGCCAGCAGTTACAGTGGGACAGGGAACACTGAAGCTTTCTTT.

This clonotype was seen a few times. V usage is TRBV27 and J usage is TRBJ2-6; D uncertain. The V end was cut by 4 bases, the J end by 1 base, with 8 bases between. This CDR3 has 15 residues. Germline-derived CDR1 and CDR2 are MNHEY and SMNVEV (reference sequence). This chain's CDR3 is CASSSLESGANVLTF. The CDR3 coding sequence is TGTGCCAGCAGTTCCCTAGAGTCTGGGGCCAACGTCCTGACTTTC. Full variable domain (missing parts from reference TRBV27 and TRBJ2-6): EAQVTQNPRYLITVTGKKLTVTCSQNMNHEYMSWYRQDPGLGLRQIYYSMNVEVTDKGDVPEGYKVSRKEKRNFPLILESPSPNQTSLYFCASSSLESGANVLTFGAGSRLTVL.

The genes are TRBV28 and TRBJ1-1; D is undetermined. Germline V lookup: CDR1 MDHEN, CDR2 SYDVKM. The CDR3 is made up of 13 amino acids. Trimming removed 3 bases from V and 2 bases from J, with 7 bases in between. This CDR3 is CASSFSGNTEAFF. The CDR3 DNA reads TGTGCCAGCAGTTTTTCGGGAAACACTGAAGCTTTCTTT.